A single sample is the source of the 4 T cell receptor beta chains below, sequenced in a study of blood T cell repertoires in COVID-19. Sequencing used immunoSEQ multiplex PCR; TCRdb keeps in-frame clones, though not all of them. The sample yields 150,000 to 180,000 clones, more than 80% seen once. Sequenced material: peripheral blood. Receptors were obtained from a man aged 45-65 years with acute or convalescent COVID-19.

The chain carries TRBV16 and TRBJ2-3; TRBD1 might be the D (5 bases). The CDR3 is 16 amino acids. Looked up from germline, CDR1 is KGHSY and CDR2 is FQNENV. Trimming shortened V by 0 bases and J by 5 bases, and 15 bases separated the two germline ends. CDR3 protein: CASSQSDSALRDTQYF. CDR3 nucleotides: TGTGCCAGCAGCCAATCCGACAGCGCCCTACGAGATACGCAGTATTTT.

V usage is TRBV11-2 and J usage is TRBJ1-1, with D possibly TRBD1 on 5 matching bases. CDR3 length: 15 amino acids. Germline CDR1 reads SGHAT; CDR2 reads FQNNGV. V was trimmed by 2 bases and J by 2 bases, leaving 12 bases between them. In nucleotides, the CDR3 is TGTGCCAGCAGCTTATCCCCGGGGGACAACACTGAAGCTTTCTTT. This gives the protein CASSLSPGDNTEAFF.

The V gene is TRBV6-4, the J gene TRBJ2-1; D possibly corresponds to TRBD2 (6 bases). The V end lost 3 bases, the J end lost 12 bases, and 18 bases lay between the germline ends. Looked up from germline, CDR1 is MRHNA and CDR2 is SNTAGT. The CDR3 is 14 amino acids. The CDR3 loop is CASSEDGGDGWQFF. DNA for the CDR3: TGTGCCAGCAGTGAGGATGGAGGGGACGGTTGGCAGTTCTTC.

V is TRBV11-2 and J is TRBJ2-7, with a weak D call TRBD2 (6 bases). In germline, CDR1 is SGHAT, CDR2 FQNNGV. CDR3 length: 11 residues. V lost 5 bases to trimming and J lost 4 bases, with 6 bases between them. The CDR3 DNA follows: TGTGCCAGCAGCGGAGGGTACGAGCAGTACTTC. It specifies CASSGGYEQYF.